The T cell receptor beta chain under discussion was sequenced for a study of T-cell memory formation after mild COVID-19. TCRdb processed the 5' RACE reads anew with MiXCR; each CDR3 protein has one entry. This table holds 100,000 to 150,000 distinct CDR3 sequences, roughly 6.2% found once. Germline V gene sequence: CDR1 LNHNV, CDR2 YYDKDF (reference sequence). The CDR3 extends over 14 amino acids. The V end lost 3 bases, the J end lost 6 bases, and 11 bases lay between the germline ends. The sequencing sample was made of PBMCs or a T cell subset sorted from them (not recorded which). This clonotype originated in an adult woman who had mild COVID-19 (a few samples of this study predate the infection). Cell type and time point are not known. V and J are TRBV15 and TRBJ2-2; D unresolved. CDR3 amino acids: CATSSIKSSGELFF. As DNA, the CDR3 is TGTGCCACCAGCAGCATCAAGAGTTCCGGGGAGCTGTTTTTT.